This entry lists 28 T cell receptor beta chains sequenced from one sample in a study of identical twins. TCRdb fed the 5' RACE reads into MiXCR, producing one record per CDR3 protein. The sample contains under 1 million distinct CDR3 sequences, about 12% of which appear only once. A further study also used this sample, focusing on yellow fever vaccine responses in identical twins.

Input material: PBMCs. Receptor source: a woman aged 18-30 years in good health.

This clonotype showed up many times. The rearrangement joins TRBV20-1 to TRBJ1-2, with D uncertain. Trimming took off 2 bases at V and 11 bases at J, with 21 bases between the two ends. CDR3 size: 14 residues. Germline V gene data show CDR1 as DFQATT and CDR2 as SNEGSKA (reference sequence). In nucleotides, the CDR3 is TGCAGTGCTAGATATGGAGGCCGAGAAATTCGGTACACCTTC. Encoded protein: CSARYGGREIRYTF.

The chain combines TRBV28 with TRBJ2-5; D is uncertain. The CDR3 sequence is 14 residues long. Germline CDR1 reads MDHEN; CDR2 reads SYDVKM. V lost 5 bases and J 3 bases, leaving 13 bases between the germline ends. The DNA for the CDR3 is TGTGCCAGCAGTCGTCCTCCGCTCGAAGAGACCCAGTACTTC. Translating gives CASSRPPLEETQYF.

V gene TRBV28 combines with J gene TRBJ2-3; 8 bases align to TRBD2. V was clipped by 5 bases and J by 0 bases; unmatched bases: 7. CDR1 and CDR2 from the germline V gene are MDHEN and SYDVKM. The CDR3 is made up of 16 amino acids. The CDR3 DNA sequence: TGTGCCAGCAGTCCCACTAGCGGAGTTAGCACAGATACGCAGTATTTT. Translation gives CASSPTSGVSTDTQYF.

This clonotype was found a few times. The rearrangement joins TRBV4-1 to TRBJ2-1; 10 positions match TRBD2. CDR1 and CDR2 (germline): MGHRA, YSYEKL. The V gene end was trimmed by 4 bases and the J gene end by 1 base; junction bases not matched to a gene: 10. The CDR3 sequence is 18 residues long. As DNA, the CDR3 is TGCGCCAGCAGCCTCCTACCCCAGACTAGCGGGTCCTACAATGAGCAGTTCTTC. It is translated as CASSLLPQTSGSYNEQFF.

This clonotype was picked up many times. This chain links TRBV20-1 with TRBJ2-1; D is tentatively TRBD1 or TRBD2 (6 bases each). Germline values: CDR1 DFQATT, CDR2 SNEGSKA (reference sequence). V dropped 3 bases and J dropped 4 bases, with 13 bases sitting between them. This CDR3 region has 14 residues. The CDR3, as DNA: TGCAGTGCTAGCGGGGGCGTCAATTACAATGAGCAGTTCTTC. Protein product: CSASGGVNYNEQFF.

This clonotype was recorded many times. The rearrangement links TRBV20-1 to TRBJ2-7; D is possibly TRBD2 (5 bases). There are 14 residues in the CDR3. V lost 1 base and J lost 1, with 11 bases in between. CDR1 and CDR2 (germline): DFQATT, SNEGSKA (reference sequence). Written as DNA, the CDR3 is TGCAGTGCTAGAGTAGCGCGGTCGTCCTACGAGCAGTACGTC. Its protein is CSARVARSSYEQYV.

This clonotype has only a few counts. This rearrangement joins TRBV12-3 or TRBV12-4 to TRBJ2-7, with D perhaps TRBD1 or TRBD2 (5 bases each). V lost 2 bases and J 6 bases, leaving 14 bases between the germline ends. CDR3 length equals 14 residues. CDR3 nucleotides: TGTGCCAGCAGTTTATGGGGGAAGATGAGCGAGCAGTACTTC. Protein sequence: CASSLWGKMSEQYF.

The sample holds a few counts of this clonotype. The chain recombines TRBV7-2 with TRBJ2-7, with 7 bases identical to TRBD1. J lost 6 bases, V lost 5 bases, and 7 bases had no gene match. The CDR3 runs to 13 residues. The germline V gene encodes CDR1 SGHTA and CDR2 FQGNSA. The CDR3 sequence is CASSPQTGREQYV. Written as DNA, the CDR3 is TGTGCCAGCAGCCCGCAGACAGGGCGCGAGCAGTACGTC.

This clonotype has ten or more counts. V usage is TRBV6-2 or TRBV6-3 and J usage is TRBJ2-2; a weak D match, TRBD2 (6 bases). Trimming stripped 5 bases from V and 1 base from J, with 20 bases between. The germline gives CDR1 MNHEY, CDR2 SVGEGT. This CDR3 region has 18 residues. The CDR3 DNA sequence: TGTGCCAGCAGTCCCTGGGGAGGTCCGGCCGTGAACACCGGGGAGCTGTTTTTT. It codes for CASSPWGGPAVNTGELFF.

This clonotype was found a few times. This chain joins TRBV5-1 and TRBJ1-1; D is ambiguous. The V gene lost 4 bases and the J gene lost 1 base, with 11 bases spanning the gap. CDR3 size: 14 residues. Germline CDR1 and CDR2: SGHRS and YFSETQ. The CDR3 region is CASSLREPNTEAFF. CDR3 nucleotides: TGCGCCAGCAGCCTAAGAGAGCCGAACACTGAAGCTTTCTTT.

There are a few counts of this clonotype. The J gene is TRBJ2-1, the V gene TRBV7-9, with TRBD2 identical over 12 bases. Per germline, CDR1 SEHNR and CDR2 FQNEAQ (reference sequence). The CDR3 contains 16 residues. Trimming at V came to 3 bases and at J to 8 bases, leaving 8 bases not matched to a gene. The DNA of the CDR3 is TGTGCCAGCAGCTTCGCCGGGACTAGCGGGTGTTATGAGCAGTTCTTC. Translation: CASSFAGTSGCYEQFF. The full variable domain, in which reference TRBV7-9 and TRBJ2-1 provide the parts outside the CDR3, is DTGVSQNPRHKITKRGQNVTFRCDPISEHNRLYWYRQTLGQGPEFLTYFQNEAQLEKSRLLSDRFSAERPKGSFSTLEIQRTEQGDSAMYLCASSFAGTSGCYEQFFGPGTRLTVL.

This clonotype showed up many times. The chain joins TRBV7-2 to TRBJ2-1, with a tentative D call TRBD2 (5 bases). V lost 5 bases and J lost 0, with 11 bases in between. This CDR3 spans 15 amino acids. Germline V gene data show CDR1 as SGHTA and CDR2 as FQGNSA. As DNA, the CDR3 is TGTGCCAGCAGCCCGGACTCCCTCTCCTACAATGAGCAGTTCTTC. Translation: CASSPDSLSYNEQFF.

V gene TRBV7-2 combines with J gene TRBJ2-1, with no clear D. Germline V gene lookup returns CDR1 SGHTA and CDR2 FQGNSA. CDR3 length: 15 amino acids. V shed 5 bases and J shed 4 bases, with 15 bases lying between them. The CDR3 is CASSQGRLTYNEQFF. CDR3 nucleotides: TGTGCCAGCAGCCAAGGGCGGCTGACTTACAATGAGCAGTTCTTC.

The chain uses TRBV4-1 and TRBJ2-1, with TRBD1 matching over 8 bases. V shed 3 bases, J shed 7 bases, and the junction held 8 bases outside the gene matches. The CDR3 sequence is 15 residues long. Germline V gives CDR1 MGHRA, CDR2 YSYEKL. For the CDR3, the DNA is TGCGCCAGCAGCCAGTCGGACAGGGACCATAATGAGCAGTTCTTC. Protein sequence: CASSQSDRDHNEQFF.

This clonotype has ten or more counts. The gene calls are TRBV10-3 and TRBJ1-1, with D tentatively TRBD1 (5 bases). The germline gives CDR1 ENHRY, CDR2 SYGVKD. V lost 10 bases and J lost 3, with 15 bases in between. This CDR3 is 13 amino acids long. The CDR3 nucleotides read TGTGCCAACCAAGACAGTTTGGACACTGAAGCTTTCTTT. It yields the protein CANQDSLDTEAFF.

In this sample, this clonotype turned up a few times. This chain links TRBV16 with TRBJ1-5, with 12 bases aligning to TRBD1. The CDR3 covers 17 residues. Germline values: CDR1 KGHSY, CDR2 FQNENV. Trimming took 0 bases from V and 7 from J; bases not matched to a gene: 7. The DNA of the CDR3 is TGTGCCAGCAGCCAATCGTTGAGGGGACAGGGGGCCCAGCCCCAGCATTTT. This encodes CASSQSLRGQGAQPQHF.

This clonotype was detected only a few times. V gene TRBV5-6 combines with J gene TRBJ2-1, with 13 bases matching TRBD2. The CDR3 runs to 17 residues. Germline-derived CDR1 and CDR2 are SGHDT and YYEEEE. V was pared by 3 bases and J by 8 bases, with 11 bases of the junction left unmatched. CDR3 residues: CASSWKLAGGPLYEQFF. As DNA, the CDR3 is TGTGCCAGCAGCTGGAAACTAGCGGGAGGGCCTTTGTATGAGCAGTTCTTC.

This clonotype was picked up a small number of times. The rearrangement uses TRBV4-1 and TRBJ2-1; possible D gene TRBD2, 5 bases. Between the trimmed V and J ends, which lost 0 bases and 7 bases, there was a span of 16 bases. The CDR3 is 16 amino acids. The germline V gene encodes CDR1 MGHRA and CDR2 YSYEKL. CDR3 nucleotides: TGCGCCAGCAGCCAAGATCTATACGGGATATTGAATGAGCAGTTCTTC. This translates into CASSQDLYGILNEQFF.

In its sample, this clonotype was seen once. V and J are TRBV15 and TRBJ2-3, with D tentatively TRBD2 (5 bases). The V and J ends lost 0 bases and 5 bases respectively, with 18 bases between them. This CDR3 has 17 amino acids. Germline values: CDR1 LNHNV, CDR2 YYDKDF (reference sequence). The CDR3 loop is CATSRDRRISAEDTQYF. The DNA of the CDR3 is TGTGCCACCAGCAGAGATCGTCGGATTTCAGCGGAAGATACGCAGTATTTT.

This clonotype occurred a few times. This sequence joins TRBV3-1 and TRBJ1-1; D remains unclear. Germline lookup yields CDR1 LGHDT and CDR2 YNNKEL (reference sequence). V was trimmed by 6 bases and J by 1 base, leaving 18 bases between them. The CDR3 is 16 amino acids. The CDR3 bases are TGTGCCAGCAGTCATTCAGTACGGGTCCGGAACACTGAAGCTTTCTTT. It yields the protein CASSHSVRVRNTEAFF.

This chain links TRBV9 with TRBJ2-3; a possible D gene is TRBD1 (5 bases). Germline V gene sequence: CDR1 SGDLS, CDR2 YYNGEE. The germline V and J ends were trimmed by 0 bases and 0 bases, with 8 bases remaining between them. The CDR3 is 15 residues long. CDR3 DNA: TGTGCCAGCAGCGTAGAGGGGCGGAGCACAGATACGCAGTATTTT. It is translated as CASSVEGRSTDTQYF.

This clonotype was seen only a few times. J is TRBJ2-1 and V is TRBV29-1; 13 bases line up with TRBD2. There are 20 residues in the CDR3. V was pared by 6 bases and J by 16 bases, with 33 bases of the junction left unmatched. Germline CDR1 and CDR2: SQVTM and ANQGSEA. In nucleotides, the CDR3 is TGCAGCGTGAGACCGACCAGGGCCCTATTACCGGGACTAGCGGGGACGGGGCACTTCTTC. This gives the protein CSVRPTRALLPGLAGTGHFF.

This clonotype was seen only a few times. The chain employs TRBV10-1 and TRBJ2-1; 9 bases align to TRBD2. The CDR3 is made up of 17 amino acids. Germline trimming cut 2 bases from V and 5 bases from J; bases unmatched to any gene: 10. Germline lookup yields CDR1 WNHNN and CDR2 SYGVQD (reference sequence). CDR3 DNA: TGCGCCAGCAGTGAGACCCTTACTAGCGGGCAGAACAATGAGCAGTTCTTC. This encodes CASSETLTSGQNNEQFF.

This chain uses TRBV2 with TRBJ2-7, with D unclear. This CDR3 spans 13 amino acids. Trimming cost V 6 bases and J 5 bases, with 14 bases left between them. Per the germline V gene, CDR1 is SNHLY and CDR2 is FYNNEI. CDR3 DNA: TGTGCCAGCAGCCACTCTGGAACAAACGAGCAGTACGTC. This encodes CASSHSGTNEQYV.

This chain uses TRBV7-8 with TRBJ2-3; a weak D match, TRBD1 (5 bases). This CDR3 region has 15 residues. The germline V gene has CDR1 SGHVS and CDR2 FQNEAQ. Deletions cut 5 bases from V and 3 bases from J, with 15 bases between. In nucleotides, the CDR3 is TGTGCCAGCAGCCAAGCAGGGATGCTGACAGATACGCAGTATTTT. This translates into CASSQAGMLTDTQYF. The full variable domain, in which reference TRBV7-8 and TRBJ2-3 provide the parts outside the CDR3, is GAGVSQSPRYKVAKRGQDVALRCDPISGHVSLFWYQQALGQGPEFLTYFQNEAQLDKSGLPSDRFFAERPEGSVSTLKIQRTQQEDSAVYLCASSQAGMLTDTQYFGPGTRLTVL.

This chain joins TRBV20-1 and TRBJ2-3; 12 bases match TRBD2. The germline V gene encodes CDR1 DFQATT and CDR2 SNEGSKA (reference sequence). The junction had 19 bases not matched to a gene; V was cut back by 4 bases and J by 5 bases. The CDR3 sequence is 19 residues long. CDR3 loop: CSATWTSGMSRGLIDTQYF. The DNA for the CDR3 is TGCAGTGCTACTTGGACTAGCGGGATGTCTAGGGGGCTGATAGATACGCAGTATTTT.

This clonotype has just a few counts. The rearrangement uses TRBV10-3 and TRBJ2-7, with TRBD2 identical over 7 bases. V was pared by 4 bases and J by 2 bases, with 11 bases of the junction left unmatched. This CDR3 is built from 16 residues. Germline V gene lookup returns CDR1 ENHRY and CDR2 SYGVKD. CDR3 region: CAISGLSGIGTYEQYF. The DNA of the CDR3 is TGTGCCATCAGTGGCCTAAGCGGGATAGGGACCTACGAGCAGTACTTC.

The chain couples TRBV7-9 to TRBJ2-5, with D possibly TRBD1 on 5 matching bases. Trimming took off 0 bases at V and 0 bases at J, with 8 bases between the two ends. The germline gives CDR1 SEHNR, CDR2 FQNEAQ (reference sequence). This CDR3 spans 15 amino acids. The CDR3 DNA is TGTGCCAGCAGCTTAGCGGTGACAGACCAAGAGACCCAGTACTTC. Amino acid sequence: CASSLAVTDQETQYF.